This TCR beta chain was sequenced for a study of CD8+CD57+ T cells in acquired aplastic anemia. The overall study: DNA recovered from sorted CD4+ and CD8+ cells had a mean of approximately 3 ug.

Per the germline V gene, CDR1 is LNHDA and CDR2 is SQIVND (reference sequence). V was cut by 2 bases and J by 5 bases, with 11 bases left in between. The length of the CDR3 is 14 residues. This clonotype was picked up many times. Its specificity is unknown. Study-wide results and caveats: Around 27 CD8+ CDR3 sequences occurred in both the patients and the controls. With respect to CD8+ Simpson's diversity, patients and controls did not differ significantly.

Researchers used genomic DNA as the template to profile TCR beta VDJ and CDR3. MiXCR, run by TCRdb on the reads, gives a single entry per CDR3 protein. Among hundreds of thousands of distinct CDR3 sequences, roughly three fifths were seen once, and the ten largest hold 7% to 9%. The V and J genes are TRBV19 and TRBJ2-3; no reliable D call. Sequenced: sorted CD4+, CD8+, or CD8+CD57+ T cells (not recorded which) from PBMCs. The TCR was taken from a human donor with severe aplastic anemia or a healthy control (not recorded which). CDR3 loop: CASSIKGSGDTQYF. As DNA, the CDR3 is TGTGCCAGTAGTATAAAGGGTTCCGGAGATACGCAGTATTTT.